In this sample, the clone carrying this TCR beta chain turned up a few times. The sample belongs to a study of control samples from healthy donors and cancer patients. V was shortened by 0 bases and J by 3 bases, with 0 bases between the two germline ends. Germline CDR1 is KGHSH and CDR2 is LQKENI. This CDR3 has 12 residues. The repertoire was sequenced with immunoSEQ multiplex PCR; TCRdb's copy has only in-frame clones and lacks some. Among about 180,000 clones, 90% were seen once, and the ten largest hold more than 1.3%. The TCR sequence derives from a woman aged 45-60 years in good health. Sequences were obtained from blood. The chain is built from TRBV18 and TRBJ1-3; D unresolved. DNA of the CDR3: TGTGCCAGCTCACCACCTGGAAACACCATATATTTT. Amino acid sequence: CASSPPGNTIYF.